These 30 T cell receptor beta chains were sequenced from one sample in a study of T cell responses to AZD1222 COVID-19 vaccine. TCRdb keeps only in-frame clones here, not all; method: immunoSEQ multiplex PCR. In the table there are over 150,000 clones, roughly 90% of which are singletons. The material sequenced was peripheral blood, taken on day 0 of MenACWY control vaccination. The receptors derive from an adult in good health.

V and J are TRBV5-1 and TRBJ2-3, with 10 bases fitting TRBD1. CDR1 and CDR2 from the germline V gene are SGHRS and YFSETQ. Trimming cost V 4 bases and J 6 bases; bases outside gene matches: 11. The CDR3 has 16 residues. CDR3 sequence reads: CASSPGTGDSSDTQYF. CDR3 DNA: TGCGCCAGCAGCCCCGGGACAGGGGACTCGTCGGATACGCAGTATTTT.

This clone came up a few times. The chain recombines TRBV10-3 with TRBJ2-1; unclear D gene. V was pared by 7 bases and J by 0 bases, with 7 bases between. The CDR3 contains 13 residues. Germline CDR1 is ENHRY and CDR2 is SYGVKD. Here the CDR3 reads CAIKLDSYNEQFF. The DNA of the CDR3 is TGTGCCATCAAGTTAGACTCCTACAATGAGCAGTTCTTC.

The chain links TRBV10-1 to TRBJ2-7; tentatively, D is TRBD2 (5 bases). The CDR3 is 14 amino acids. V lost 7 bases, J lost 5 bases, and 18 bases lay in between. Germline V lookup: CDR1 WNHNN, CDR2 SYGVQD (reference sequence). The CDR3 DNA follows: TGCGCCAGCAAGGAGGTCGGCCGAGAGAACGAGCAGTACTTC. Translated: CASKEVGRENEQYF.

The genes are TRBV30 and TRBJ2-1; D remains ambiguous. Trimming removed 3 bases at V and 6 bases at J, with 12 bases between. The CDR3 sequence is 13 residues long. Germline assignment: CDR1 GTSNPN and CDR2 SVGIG (reference sequence). The CDR3 spells CAWSLTGPNEQFF. CDR3 in DNA: TGTGCCTGGAGCCTAACGGGTCCCAATGAGCAGTTCTTC.

This chain joins TRBV5-8 and TRBJ1-2, with 7 bases aligning to TRBD1. J gave up 1 base and V 4 bases, and 7 bases lay outside the gene matches. From germline, CDR1 is SGHTS and CDR2 YDEGEE. This CDR3 is 15 amino acids long. As DNA, the CDR3 is TGTGCCAGCAGCCCATGGACAGGAAATAACTATGGCTACACCTTC. This gives the protein CASSPWTGNNYGYTF. Using reference TRBV5-8 and TRBJ1-2 for the parts outside the CDR3, the full variable domain is EAGVTQSPTHLIKTRGQQATLRCSPISGHTSVYWYQQALGLGLQFLLWYDEGEERNRGNFPPRFSGRQFPNYSSELNVNALELEDSALYLCASSPWTGNNYGYTFGSGTRLTVV.

The V call is TRBV7-8, the J call TRBJ1-1; the D is unclear. This CDR3 comprises 11 residues. Trimming cost V 2 bases and J 7 bases, with 5 bases left between them. CDR1 is SGHVS and CDR2 is FQNEAQ in the germline V gene. The CDR3 nucleotides are TGTGCCAGCAGCTTATCACTTGAAGCTTTCTTT. This codes for CASSLSLEAFF.

The chain uses TRBV28 and TRBJ1-1, with 9 bases lining up with TRBD1. Looked up from germline, CDR1 is MDHEN and CDR2 is SYDVKM. The CDR3 length is 14 residues. The J segment lost 5 bases and the V segment lost 8 bases, leaving 9 bases of the junction unmatched. In nucleotides, the CDR3 is TGTGCCAGCTTGGGACAGGGAGGATTTACTGAAGCTTTCTTT. Its protein product is CASLGQGGFTEAFF.

On this clone itself: This sample includes further DNA sequences coding for the same CDR3. This chain connects TRBV5-1 to TRBJ1-1; possible D gene TRBD1, 6 bases. The V gene lost 4 bases and the J gene lost 1 base, with 11 bases spanning the gap. Germline CDR1 and CDR2: SGHRS and YFSETQ. The CDR3 is 14 residues long. The CDR3 loop reads CASSTGQPNTEAFF. The CDR3 nucleotides read TGCGCCAGCAGCACAGGACAGCCGAACACTGAAGCTTTCTTT.

The chain joins TRBV9 to TRBJ1-3, with D hard to call. This CDR3 is built from 15 residues. Per germline, CDR1 SGDLS and CDR2 YYNGEE. The V gene lost 2 bases and the J gene lost 0 bases, with 9 bases spanning the gap. CDR3 amino acids: CASSVDLGSGNTIYF. Here the CDR3 DNA reads TGTGCCAGCAGCGTCGACCTTGGCTCTGGAAACACCATATATTTT.

V is TRBV24-1 and J is TRBJ2-1; D gene unclear. The V gene's germline CDR1 is KGHDR and CDR2 SFDVKD. The CDR3 is 17 residues long. Trimming cost V 6 bases and J 0 bases, with 17 bases left between them. CDR3 nucleotides: TGTGCCACCAGTAAGTCTCGGGCGATTAGCTCCTACAATGAGCAGTTCTTC. Encoded protein: CATSKSRAISSYNEQFF.

The chain carries TRBV19 and TRBJ2-7; 10 nucleotides line up with TRBD2. Losses at the gene ends were 5 bases for V and 9 bases for J; bases not matched to a gene: 7. Germline V gives CDR1 LNHDA, CDR2 SQIVND (reference sequence). The CDR3 is 13 residues long. The CDR3 sequence: CASSAQRGGRQYV. The CDR3 bases are TGTGCCAGTAGTGCCCAGCGGGGGGGCCGGCAGTACGTC.

The CDR3 protein is CASSPSRTEAFF. The CDR3 nucleotides are TGCGCCAGCAGCCCTTCCAGGACTGAAGCTTTCTTT. The chain couples TRBV5-1 to TRBJ1-1; D gene unclear. From germline, CDR1 is SGHRS and CDR2 YFSETQ. Trimming shortened V by 4 bases and J by 5 bases, and 9 bases separated the two germline ends. CDR3 size: 12 residues.

This chain uses TRBV7-2 with TRBJ1-5, with D hard to call. This CDR3 contains 13 residues. V dropped 5 bases and J dropped 7 bases, with 12 bases sitting between them. Germline loops: CDR1 SGHTA, CDR2 FQGNSA. Written as DNA, the CDR3 is TGTGCCAGCAGCCCCAGCACGTTACAGCCCCAGCATTTT. This sequence encodes CASSPSTLQPQHF.

This chain uses TRBV9 with TRBJ1-6; 7 nucleotides line up with TRBD1. With V trimmed by 4 bases and J by 7 bases, 8 bases remained unmatched. CDR3 length: 15 amino acids. Per germline, CDR1 SGDLS and CDR2 YYNGEE. For the CDR3, the DNA is TGTGCCAGCAGCTCCAGGACAGGAGACAATTCACCCCTCCACTTT. It translates to CASSSRTGDNSPLHF.

The sample holds a few counts of this clone. This sequence joins TRBV6-5 and TRBJ2-7; 7 positions agree with TRBD1. J was trimmed by 5 bases and V by 2 bases; bases with no gene match: 9. This CDR3 has 15 amino acids. Germline CDR1 MNHEY, CDR2 SVGAGI. This chain's CDR3 is CASSYRGRFTDEQYV. The CDR3 nucleotides read TGTGCCAGCAGTTACAGGGGGCGCTTTACCGACGAGCAGTACGTC.

The rearrangement joins TRBV4-3 to TRBJ2-7; 11 bases align to TRBD1. CDR1 is LGHNA and CDR2 is YSLEER in the germline V gene. The trim removed 2 bases at V and 5 bases at J, leaving 2 bases unmatched. This CDR3 region has 14 residues. CDR3 residues: CASSQRTGGDEQYF. The CDR3 DNA sequence: TGCGCCAGCAGCCAAAGGACAGGGGGCGACGAGCAGTACTTC.

V and J are TRBV6-2 or TRBV6-3 and TRBJ1-2; no firm D call. The CDR3 extends over 13 amino acids. Germline V CDR1 and CDR2: MNHEY, SVGEGT. Trimming left V 6 bases short and J 8 bases short, with 16 bases between. This chain's CDR3 is CASSNPPVWGYTF. The CDR3 DNA follows: TGTGCCAGCAGCAACCCCCCCGTTTGGGGCTACACCTTC.

The CDR3 DNA reads TGCGCCAGCAGCCCCCGGACAGGGGGTATAACAACTAATGAAAAACTGTTTTTT. This encodes CASSPRTGGITTNEKLFF. The V call is TRBV5-1, the J call TRBJ1-4; 10 positions agree with TRBD1. J lost 0 bases, V lost 4 bases, and 9 bases had no gene match. The CDR3 covers 18 residues. Germline CDR1 SGHRS, CDR2 YFSETQ.

The chain joins TRBV6-5 to TRBJ1-1; 9 positions agree with TRBD1. In germline, CDR1 is MNHEY, CDR2 SVGAGI. Germline trimming cut 5 bases from V and 5 bases from J; bases unmatched to any gene: 6. This CDR3 has 14 amino acids. The CDR3 DNA sequence: TGTGCCAGCAGTCGCACAGGGGGCGGAACTGAAGCTTTCTTT. Amino acid sequence: CASSRTGGGTEAFF.

The rearrangement uses TRBV25-1 and TRBJ1-1, with D perhaps TRBD1 (6 bases). Germline V gene sequence: CDR1 MGHDK, CDR2 SYGVNS. Trimming removed 8 bases from V and 8 bases from J, with 18 bases in between. There are 13 residues in the CDR3. The DNA for the CDR3 is TGTGCCAGCTTACCACACGGGACACCGGAAGCTTTCTTT. Translation: CASLPHGTPEAFF.

This chain joins TRBV5-1 and TRBJ1-6; TRBD1 matches 9 bases. CDR1 is SGHRS and CDR2 is YFSETQ in the germline V gene. The CDR3 runs 16 residues. The V and J ends lost 2 bases and 7 bases, in that order; junction bases with no gene match: 7. CDR3 sequence: CASSFNRGPRNSPLHF. In nucleotides, the CDR3 is TGCGCCAGCAGCTTTAACAGGGGGCCGAGGAATTCACCCCTCCACTTT. The variable domain in full, completed from reference TRBV5-1 and TRBJ1-6, reads KAGVTQTPRYLIKTRGQQVTLSCSPISGHRSVSWYQQTPGQGLQFLFEYFSETQRNKGNFPGRFSGRQFSNSRSEMNVSTLELGDSALYLCASSFNRGPRNSPLHFGNGTRLTVT.

The genes are TRBV6-2 or TRBV6-3 and TRBJ1-6; D perhaps matches TRBD1 (6 bases). The CDR3 is 14 amino acids. Germline-derived CDR1 and CDR2 are MNHEY and SVGEGT. The ends were cut back, 1 base at V and 8 bases at J, with 9 bases in the middle. DNA for the CDR3: TGTGCCAGCAGTTACTTGGACAGTTATTCACCCCTCCACTTT. Encoded protein: CASSYLDSYSPLHF.

The chain carries TRBV19 and TRBJ1-1, with no clear D. CDR1 LNHDA and CDR2 SQIVND come from the germline V gene (reference sequence). This CDR3 is built from 13 residues. The ends were cut back, 3 bases at V and 3 bases at J, with 8 bases in the middle. The CDR3 reads CASSITEDTEAFF. DNA for the CDR3: TGTGCCAGTAGTATTACAGAGGACACTGAAGCTTTCTTT.

This chain connects TRBV5-1 to TRBJ2-5; weak D call: TRBD2 (6 bases). The CDR3 is 14 amino acids. The germline CDR1 and CDR2 sequences are SGHRS and YFSETQ. Trimming stripped 4 bases from V and 1 base from J, with 11 bases between. The CDR3 nucleotides read TGCGCCAGCAGCCCAGACGGGGGCCAAGAGACCCAGTACTTC. Translation: CASSPDGGQETQYF.

This clone has more than one count but fewer than ten. V is TRBV14 and J is TRBJ1-2, with D hard to call. CDR1 is SGHDN and CDR2 is FVKESK in the germline V gene. Between the trimmed V and J ends, which lost 1 base and 5 bases, there was a span of 11 bases. The CDR3 extends over 14 amino acids. CDR3 sequence reads: CASSQVGSLYGYTF. CDR3 sequence (DNA): TGTGCCAGCAGCCAAGTTGGCTCTTTGTATGGCTACACCTTC.

The J gene is TRBJ1-4, the V gene TRBV28, with D hard to call. V lost 4 bases to trimming and J lost 8 bases, with 17 bases between them. There are 15 residues in the CDR3. From germline, CDR1 is MDHEN and CDR2 SYDVKM. CDR3 in DNA: TGTGCCAGCAGTTCCCTATTACGGAAAAAGGAAAAACTGTTTTTT. Translation: CASSSLLRKKEKLFF.

The rearrangement uses TRBV18 and TRBJ1-5; D is ambiguous. From germline, CDR1 is KGHSH and CDR2 LQKENI. Trimming removed 3 bases at V and 0 bases at J, with 6 bases between. CDR3 length: 14 amino acids. The CDR3 sequence is CASSPSDSNQPQHF. As DNA, the CDR3 is TGTGCCAGCTCACCTTCCGATAGCAATCAGCCCCAGCATTTT.

A single count supports this clone. The J gene is TRBJ2-7, the V gene TRBV7-6; a weak D match, TRBD1 (5 bases). CDR3 size: 14 residues. Deletions cut 5 bases from V and 6 bases from J, with 17 bases between. In germline, CDR1 is SGHVS, CDR2 FNYEAQ. For the CDR3, the DNA is TGTGCCAGCAGCCCACAGCTCGGACATCGCGAGCAGTACTTC. Residues: CASSPQLGHREQYF. Complete variable domain (other parts from reference TRBV7-6 and TRBJ2-7): GAGVSQSPRYKVTKRGQDVALRCDPISGHVSLYWYRQALGQGPEFLTYFNYEAQQDKSGLPNDRFSAERPEGSISTLTIQRTEQRDSAMYRCASSPQLGHREQYFGPGTRLTVT.

V gene TRBV12-5 combines with J gene TRBJ2-2, with 10 nucleotides matching TRBD2. This CDR3 spans 14 amino acids. The trim removed 8 bases at V and 2 bases at J, leaving 2 bases unmatched. Germline assignment: CDR1 LGHNT and CDR2 FRNRAP. CDR3 DNA sequence: TGTGCTAGTAGACTAGCGGGCAACACCGGGGAGCTGTTTTTT. Its protein product is CASRLAGNTGELFF.

CDR3 sequence: CASSYGQRGDEQFF. DNA for the CDR3: TGCGCCAGCAGTTACGGACAGCGAGGGGATGAGCAGTTCTTC. This chain links TRBV5-1 with TRBJ2-1; possibly TRBD1 for D (6 bases). The V end lost 5 bases, the J end lost 8 bases, and 17 bases lay between the germline ends. The V gene's germline CDR1 is SGHRS and CDR2 YFSETQ. The CDR3 is 14 amino acids.